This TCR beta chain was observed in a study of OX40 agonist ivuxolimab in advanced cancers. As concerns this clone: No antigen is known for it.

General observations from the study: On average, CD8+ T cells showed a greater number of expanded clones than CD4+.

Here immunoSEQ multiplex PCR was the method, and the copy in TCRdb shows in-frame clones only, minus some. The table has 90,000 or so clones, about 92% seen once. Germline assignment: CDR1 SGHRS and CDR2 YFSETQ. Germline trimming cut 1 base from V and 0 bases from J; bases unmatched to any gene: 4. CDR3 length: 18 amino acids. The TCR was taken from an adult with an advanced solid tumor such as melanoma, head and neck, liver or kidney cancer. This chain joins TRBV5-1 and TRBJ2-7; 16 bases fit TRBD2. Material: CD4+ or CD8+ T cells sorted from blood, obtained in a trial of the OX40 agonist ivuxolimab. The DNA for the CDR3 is TGCGCCAGCAGCTTGATGGGACTAGCGGGAGGGGGCTCCTACGAGCAGTACTTC. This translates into CASSLMGLAGGGSYEQYF.